These 3 T cell receptor beta chains share one sample of origin, sequenced in a study of cytomegalovirus exposure and HLA in healthy donors. Produced via immunoSEQ multiplex PCR; TCRdb's table is partial and in-frame only. The table shows about 160,000 clones, with more than 70% occurring only once. Material: PBMCs. All receptors derive from a man younger than 30 in good health and CMV-seronegative.

This clone is a singleton in its sample. This chain uses TRBV6-5 with TRBJ1-4; D gene uncertain. In germline, CDR1 is MNHEY, CDR2 SVGAGI. The V and J ends lost 2 bases and 4 bases respectively, with 8 bases between them. This CDR3 contains 14 residues. The DNA for the CDR3 is TGTGCCAGCAGTTACGACACCTATAATGAAAAACTGTTTTTT. This sequence encodes CASSYDTYNEKLFF.

The V call is TRBV5-1, the J call TRBJ1-1, with 7 bases aligning to TRBD1. Germline CDR1 SGHRS, CDR2 YFSETQ. The CDR3 extends over 17 amino acids. Trimming cost V 4 bases and J 0 bases; bases outside gene matches: 12. The CDR3 DNA is TGCGCCAGCAGCCCGATGGACAGGATGATCATGAACACTGAAGCTTTCTTT. Residues: CASSPMDRMIMNTEAFF.

The V call is TRBV13, the J call TRBJ2-3, with 11 bases that match TRBD2. The CDR3 contains 17 residues. V was pared by 3 bases and J by 3 bases, with 8 bases of the junction left unmatched. Germline values: CDR1 PRHDT, CDR2 FYEKMQ (reference sequence). The CDR3 here is CASSFSSGGGGTDTQYF. DNA for the CDR3: TGTGCCAGCAGCTTTAGTAGCGGGGGGGGAGGGACAGATACGCAGTATTTT.